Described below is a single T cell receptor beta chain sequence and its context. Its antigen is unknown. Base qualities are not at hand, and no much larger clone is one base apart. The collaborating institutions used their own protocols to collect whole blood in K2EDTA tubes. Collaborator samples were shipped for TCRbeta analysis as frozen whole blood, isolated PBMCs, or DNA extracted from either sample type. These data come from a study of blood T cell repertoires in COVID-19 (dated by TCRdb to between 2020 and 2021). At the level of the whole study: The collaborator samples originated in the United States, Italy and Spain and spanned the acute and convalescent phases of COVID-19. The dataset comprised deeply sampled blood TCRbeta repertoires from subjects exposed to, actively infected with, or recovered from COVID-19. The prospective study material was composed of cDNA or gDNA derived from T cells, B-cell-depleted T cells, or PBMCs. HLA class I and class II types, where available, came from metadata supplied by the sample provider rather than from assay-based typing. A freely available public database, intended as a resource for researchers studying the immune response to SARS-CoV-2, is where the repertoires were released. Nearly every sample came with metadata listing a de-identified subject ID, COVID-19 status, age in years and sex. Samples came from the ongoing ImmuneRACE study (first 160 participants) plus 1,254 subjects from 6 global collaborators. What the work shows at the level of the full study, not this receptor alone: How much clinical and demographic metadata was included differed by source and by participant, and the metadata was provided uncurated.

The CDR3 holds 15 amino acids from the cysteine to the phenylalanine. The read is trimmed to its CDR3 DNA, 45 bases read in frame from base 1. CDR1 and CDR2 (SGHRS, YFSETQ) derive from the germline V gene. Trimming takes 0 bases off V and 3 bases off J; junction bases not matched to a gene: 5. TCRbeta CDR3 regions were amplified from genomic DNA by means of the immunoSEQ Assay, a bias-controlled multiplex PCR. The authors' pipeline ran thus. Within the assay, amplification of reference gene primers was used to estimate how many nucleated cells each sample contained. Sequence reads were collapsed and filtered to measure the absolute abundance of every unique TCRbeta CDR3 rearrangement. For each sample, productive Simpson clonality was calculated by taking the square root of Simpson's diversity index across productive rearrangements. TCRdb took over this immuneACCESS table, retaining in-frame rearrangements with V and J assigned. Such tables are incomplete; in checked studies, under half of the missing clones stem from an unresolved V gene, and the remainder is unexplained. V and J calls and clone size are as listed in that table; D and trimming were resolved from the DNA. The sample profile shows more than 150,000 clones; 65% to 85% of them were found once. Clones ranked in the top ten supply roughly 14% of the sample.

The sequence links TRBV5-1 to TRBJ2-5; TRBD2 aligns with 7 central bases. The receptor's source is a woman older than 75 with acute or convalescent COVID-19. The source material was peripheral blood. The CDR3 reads CASSLGPGGEETQYF. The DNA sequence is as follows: TGCGCCAGCAGCTTGGGACCTGGGGGGGAAGAGACCCAGTACTTC. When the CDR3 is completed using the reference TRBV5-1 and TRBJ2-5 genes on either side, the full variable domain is KAGVTQTPRYLIKTRGQQVTLSCSPISGHRSVSWYQQTPGQGLQFLFEYFSETQRNKGNFPGRFSGRQFSNSRSEMNVSTLELGDSALYLCASSLGPGGEETQYFGPGTRLLVL.